Each of the 32 T cell receptor beta chains below was sequenced from the same sample in a study of T cells in Graves' hyperthyroidism and ophthalmopathy. The TCR beta CDR3 regions underwent amplification using RNA transcripts as the source. First-round RT-PCR targeting the TCR CDR3 was performed with the HTBI primer set. TCRdb re-derived calls from the multiplex PCR reads in MiXCR, one entry per CDR3 protein. The table records approximately 270,000 distinct CDR3 sequences, about 14% of them present only once. Sequences were obtained from blood. These receptors all come from a woman aged 40 to 50 with Graves' hyperthyroidism that later progressed to Graves' ophthalmopathy.

CDR3 sequence reads: CASSIDRGTNTQYF. The DNA of the CDR3 is TGTGCCAGTAGTATAGATCGGGGCACGAATACGCAGTATTTT. The rearrangement links TRBV19 to TRBJ2-3; D possibly uses TRBD1 or TRBD2 (5 bases each). The V end was cut by 0 bases, the J end by 7 bases, with 11 bases between. CDR1 is LNHDA, CDR2 SQIVND, per germline (reference sequence). This CDR3 spans 14 amino acids.

This clonotype has at least ten counts. The chain employs TRBV11-2 and TRBJ2-7; D tentatively reads TRBD1 or TRBD2 (7 bases each). Trimming took 5 bases from V and 4 from J, leaving 12 bases between them. Germline-derived CDR1 and CDR2 are SGHAT and FQNNGV. The CDR3 runs to 13 residues. The CDR3 DNA follows: TGTGCCAGCAGCCGCAGGGGGGGATACGAGCAGTACTTC. Its protein product is CASSRRGGYEQYF.

This clonotype showed up many times. The rearrangement links TRBV15 to TRBJ2-1; 11 bases are shared with TRBD2. Germline trimming cut 1 base from V and 8 bases from J; bases unmatched to any gene: 7. Germline CDR1 reads LNHNV; CDR2 reads YYDKDF (reference sequence). The CDR3 totals 16 residues. CDR3 region: CATSRVATSGIHEQFF. The CDR3 DNA follows: TGTGCCACCAGCAGAGTTGCGACTAGCGGGATCCATGAGCAGTTCTTC.

The gene calls are TRBV25-1 and TRBJ1-1, with D tentatively TRBD1 (5 bases). This CDR3 is built from 18 residues. Trimming removed 2 bases from V and 6 bases from J, with 25 bases in between. CDR1 and CDR2 (germline): MGHDK, SYGVNS. CDR3 DNA: TGTGCCAGCAGTGAAGGGACCGATAATTTCCCTACCAACCCTGAAGCTTTCTTT. Its protein product is CASSEGTDNFPTNPEAFF. Drawing the rest from reference TRBV25-1 and TRBJ1-1, the complete variable domain is EADIYQTPRYLVIGTGKKITLECSQTMGHDKMYWYQQDPGMELHLIHYSYGVNSTEKGDLSSESTVSRIRTEHFPLTLESARPSHTSQYLCASSEGTDNFPTNPEAFFGQGTRLTVV.

In this sample, this clonotype turned up a few times. CDR3 bases: TGTGCCAGCAGCCCGATCCTCGGGGGGGGTCACTTCAATGAGCAGTTCTTC. It yields the protein CASSPILGGGHFNEQFF. The chain employs TRBV5-4 and TRBJ2-1, with 8 bases aligning to TRBD2. The CDR3 is made up of 17 amino acids. The ends lost 4 bases at V and 6 bases at J; junction bases unmatched: 15. Germline-derived CDR1 and CDR2 are SGHNT and YYREEE (reference sequence).

Ten or more counts support this clonotype. CDR3 DNA sequence: TGTGCCAGCAGTTCCGGGAGGGGAGTGCAGCCCCAGCATTTT. Protein sequence: CASSSGRGVQPQHF. The chain combines TRBV12-3 or TRBV12-4 with TRBJ1-5; maybe TRBD1 (5 bases). This CDR3 has 14 residues. V was trimmed by 4 bases and J by 7 bases, leaving 14 bases between them.

This clonotype has only a few counts. The chain is built from TRBV7-2 and TRBJ2-1; 9 bases line up with TRBD1. Germline V gene lookup returns CDR1 SGHTA and CDR2 FQGNSA. Trimming removed 2 bases from V and 6 bases from J; junction bases left unmatched: 11. There are 17 residues in the CDR3. The CDR3 DNA follows: TGTGCCAGCAGCTTATACTCTGGGACAGGGTTCTTCAATGAGCAGTTCTTC. Amino acid sequence: CASSLYSGTGFFNEQFF.

This clonotype was detected many times. The rearrangement joins TRBV19 to TRBJ1-1; D is unresolved. Germline loops: CDR1 LNHDA, CDR2 SQIVND (reference sequence). The V and J ends lost 8 bases and 1 base respectively, with 14 bases between them. This CDR3 spans 14 amino acids. The CDR3 DNA sequence: TGTGCCAGTTCTACCGCCTACACGAACACTGAAGCTTTCTTT. As protein: CASSTAYTNTEAFF.

This clonotype was recorded many times. Being one base from a much bigger clone, this may be a read error. This rearrangement joins TRBV3-1 to TRBJ2-7; no definite D call. V was clipped by 4 bases and J by 3 bases, with 4 bases between them. From germline, CDR1 is LGHDT and CDR2 YNNKEL (reference sequence). The CDR3 loop spans 11 amino acids. CDR3 sequence: CASSRDYEQYF. CDR3 in DNA: TGTGCCAGCAGCCGGGACTACGAGCAGTACTTC.

This clonotype was recorded many times. The chain has TRBV6-5 and TRBJ2-7; D not certain. The CDR3 runs to 15 residues. Germline loops: CDR1 MNHEY, CDR2 SVGAGI. Trimming removed 0 bases from V and 3 bases from J, with 12 bases in between. The CDR3: CASSYSQSLGYEQYF. CDR3 nucleotides: TGTGCCAGCAGTTACTCGCAGTCTCTGGGCTACGAGCAGTACTTC.

This clonotype was observed many times. This chain uses TRBV11-2 with TRBJ2-5; 7 bases are a match to TRBD2. From germline, CDR1 is SGHAT and CDR2 FQNNGV. This CDR3 has 16 amino acids. Trimming at V came to 1 base and at J to 5 bases, leaving 10 bases not matched to a gene. CDR3 loop: CASSLVLASGWETQYF. The CDR3 region has the DNA TGTGCCAGCAGCTTAGTACTGGCTAGCGGTTGGGAGACCCAGTACTTC.

About this clonotype: It is likely a read error, because the conserved phenylalanine at the end of the CDR3 is missing. This chain joins TRBV11-2 and TRBJ2-3; 10 positions match TRBD2. With V trimmed by 2 bases and J by 0 bases, 14 bases remained unmatched. This CDR3 has 20 residues. Per the germline V gene, CDR1 is SGHAT and CDR2 is FQNNGV. CDR3: CASSLPLEKREGFSTDTQYI. The CDR3 nucleotides are TGTGCCAGCAGCTTACCCCTTGAGAAGCGGGAGGGTTTTAGCACAGATACGCAGTATATT.

This clonotype was counted ten times or more. The chain couples TRBV7-3 to TRBJ2-5; the D is unclear. The CDR3 runs to 13 residues. The V and J ends lost 5 bases and 5 bases respectively, with 12 bases between them. Looked up from germline, CDR1 is SGHTA and CDR2 is FQGTGA. The CDR3 nucleotides are TGTGCCAGCAGCCTCGGCACTGCGGAGACCCAGTACTTC. This translates into CASSLGTAETQYF. The complete variable domain, with remaining parts taken from reference TRBV7-3 and TRBJ2-5, reads GAGVSQTPSNKVTEKGKYVELRCDPISGHTALYWYRQSLGQGPEFLIYFQGTGAADDSGLPNDRFFAVRPEGSVSTLKIQRTERGDSAVYLCASSLGTAETQYFGPGTRLLVL.

The V gene is TRBV28, the J gene TRBJ1-5, with D unresolved. Germline V CDR1 and CDR2: MDHEN, SYDVKM. The V end was cut by 2 bases, the J end by 7 bases, with 18 bases between. The CDR3 consists of 16 residues. CDR3 bases: TGTGCCAGCAGTTTAGTTGCTCAGCAGCTACACCAGCCCCAGCATTTT. Translating gives CASSLVAQQLHQPQHF.

This clonotype came up a few times. The rearrangement joins TRBV24-1 to TRBJ2-1; D gene ambiguous. Germline V gives CDR1 KGHDR, CDR2 SFDVKD. V was trimmed by 3 bases and J by 12 bases, leaving 11 bases between them. The CDR3 has 12 amino acids. Written as DNA, the CDR3 is TGTGCCACCAGTGATGTCCTGGCGCCGCAGTTCTTC. It specifies CATSDVLAPQFF.

This clonotype has more than one count but fewer than ten. V gene TRBV5-4 combines with J gene TRBJ2-7; maybe TRBD2 (8 bases). V dropped 2 bases and J dropped 9 bases, with 21 bases sitting between them. This CDR3 spans 15 amino acids. From germline, CDR1 is SGHNT and CDR2 YYREEE (reference sequence). The DNA for the CDR3 is TGTGCCAGCAGCTTTGGAGGGACTAGGGGGCCGGTGCAGTACTTC. Translation gives CASSFGGTRGPVQYF.

This clonotype came up many times. The V call is TRBV6-2 or TRBV6-3, the J call TRBJ2-7, with no clear D. Germline CDR1 is MNHEY and CDR2 is SVGEGT. V lost 9 bases and J lost 4, with 10 bases in between. CDR3 length equals 11 residues. Written as DNA, the CDR3 is TGTGCCAGTTCTTCCTGGTACGAGCAGTACTTC. Encoded protein: CASSSWYEQYF.

This clonotype was counted at least ten times. The CDR3 region has the DNA TGTGCCAGCACTAGACTAGCGGGAGGGCCGAATGAGCAGTTCTTC. Translating it yields CASTRLAGGPNEQFF. This rearrangement joins TRBV2 to TRBJ2-1, with 14 bases fitting TRBD2. Trimming cost V 7 bases and J 7 bases; bases outside gene matches: 6. CDR3 length: 15 residues. CDR1 SNHLY and CDR2 FYNNEI come from the germline V gene. Drawing the rest from reference TRBV2 and TRBJ2-1, the complete variable domain is EPEVTQTPSHQVTQMGQEVILRCVPISNHLYFYWYRQILGQKVEFLVSFYNNEISEKSEIFDDQFSVERPDGSNFTLKIRSTKLEDSAMYFCASTRLAGGPNEQFFGPGTRLTVL.

This clonotype has at least ten counts. V usage is TRBV5-1 and J usage is TRBJ2-2, with 9 positions matching TRBD2. V gave up 7 bases and J gave up 1 base; unmatched junction bases: 11. There are 17 residues in the CDR3. Germline V CDR1 and CDR2: SGHRS, YFSETQ. Here the CDR3 reads CASQAHLTSGNTGELFF. CDR3 coding DNA: TGCGCCAGCCAAGCCCACCTGACTAGCGGGAACACCGGGGAGCTGTTTTTT.

The chain links TRBV2 to TRBJ2-2, with 7 bases that match TRBD1. The CDR3 spans 15 residues. Trimming took 4 bases from V and 7 from J; bases not matched to a gene: 9. Germline CDR1 is SNHLY and CDR2 is FYNNEI. As DNA, the CDR3 is TGTGCCAGCAGTGGGGAGACAGGGACGATCGGGGAGCTGTTTTTT. Protein sequence: CASSGETGTIGELFF.

This clonotype was seen only a few times. V gene TRBV20-1 combines with J gene TRBJ2-7; maybe TRBD1 (5 bases). Germline CDR1 DFQATT, CDR2 SNEGSKA (reference sequence). Trimming removed 5 bases from V and 0 bases from J, with 14 bases in between. CDR3 length equals 14 residues. CDR3 nucleotides: TGCAGTGCTCTCGACAGTTACTTCTCCTACGAGCAGTACTTC. It encodes CSALDSYFSYEQYF.

This clonotype was seen only a few times. The CDR3 region has the DNA TGTGCCAGCAGCCCGCTTGGACAGGACTCACCCCTCCACTTT. Protein sequence: CASSPLGQDSPLHF. The chain couples TRBV3-1 to TRBJ1-6; 7 bases agree with TRBD1. CDR3 size: 14 residues. Trimming at V came to 4 bases and at J to 10 bases, leaving 7 bases not matched to a gene. Germline V gives CDR1 LGHDT, CDR2 YNNKEL (reference sequence).

The V gene is TRBV11-2, the J gene TRBJ2-2; D unclear. Trimming removed 3 bases at V and 4 bases at J, with 6 bases between. The CDR3 is made up of 13 amino acids. Germline V CDR1 and CDR2: SGHAT, FQNNGV. This CDR3 reads CASSLVFTGELFF. In DNA, the CDR3 is TGTGCCAGCAGCTTGGTCTTCACCGGGGAGCTGTTTTTT.

Ten or more counts support this clonotype. V usage is TRBV11-2 and J usage is TRBJ1-1; D not resolved. The CDR3 consists of 14 residues. In germline, CDR1 is SGHAT, CDR2 FQNNGV. V gave up 3 bases and J gave up 0 bases, with 8 bases separating them. CDR3 sequence reads: CASSFAEMNTEAFF. The CDR3 DNA is TGTGCCAGCAGCTTCGCGGAGATGAACACTGAAGCTTTCTTT.

In its sample, this clonotype was seen many times. The chain combines TRBV7-9 with TRBJ2-7; D might be TRBD1 (6 bases). The CDR3 length is 13 residues. In germline, CDR1 is SEHNR, CDR2 FQNEAQ (reference sequence). Deletions cut 2 bases from V and 3 bases from J, with 8 bases between. CDR3 DNA: TGTGCCAGCAGCTTACTGGACAGCTACGAGCAGTACTTC. This translates into CASSLLDSYEQYF.

The rearrangement joins TRBV5-1 to TRBJ1-6, with a weak D call TRBD1 (6 bases). Trimming stripped 9 bases from V and 8 bases from J, with 21 bases between. The CDR3 sequence is 15 residues long. Germline CDR1 SGHRS, CDR2 YFSETQ. This CDR3 reads CATRSGGGGDSPLHF. In nucleotides, the CDR3 is TGCGCCACCAGGTCGGGAGGAGGGGGTGATTCACCCCTCCACTTT.

This clonotype came up many times. This chain connects TRBV15 to TRBJ2-1; no firm D call. Germline lookup yields CDR1 LNHNV and CDR2 YYDKDF (reference sequence). This CDR3 spans 12 amino acids. Trimming left V 3 bases short and J 5 bases short, with 5 bases between. CDR3 DNA sequence: TGTGCCACCAGCAGGTTCCACAATGAGCAGTTCTTC. The encoded protein is CATSRFHNEQFF. The variable domain in full, with the rest retrieved from reference TRBV15 and TRBJ2-1, is DAMVIQNPRYQVTQFGKPVTLSCSQTLNHNVMYWYQQKSSQAPKLLFHYYDKDFNNEADTPDNFQSRRPNTSFCFLDIRSPGLGDTAMYLCATSRFHNEQFFGPGTRLTVL.

This clonotype was counted at least ten times. J is TRBJ1-1 and V is TRBV20-1; 7 nucleotides match TRBD1. The V segment lost 5 bases and the J segment 4 bases; nucleotides outside the gene matches: 10. CDR3 size: 14 residues. Germline loops: CDR1 DFQATT, CDR2 SNEGSKA (reference sequence). The DNA for the CDR3 is TGCAGTGCTGTAAAGGGGGCTCTCGGCACTGAAGCTTTCTTT. It is translated as CSAVKGALGTEAFF.

As to this clonotype: A much larger clone lies one base from this, so it may be a read error. The rearrangement links TRBV12-3 or TRBV12-4 to TRBJ2-3; D not certain. The CDR3 is 15 residues long. Between the trimmed V and J ends, which lost 0 bases and 6 bases, there was a span of 13 bases. The CDR3 DNA follows: TGTGCCAGCAGTTTAGCCGTAAATGTTATGGATACGCAGTATTTT. Amino acids: CASSLAVNVMDTQYF.

Ten or more counts support this clonotype. The genes are TRBV29-1 and TRBJ2-1; D remains ambiguous. This CDR3 comprises 9 residues. V lost 3 bases to trimming and J lost 10 bases, with 4 bases between them. CDR1 and CDR2 from the germline V gene are SQVTM and ANQGSEA. This chain's CDR3 is CSVDSEQFF. The DNA of the CDR3 is TGCAGCGTTGATTCGGAGCAGTTCTTC.

This clonotype was counted ten times or more. V is TRBV19 and J is TRBJ2-7; 7 bases fit TRBD1. The CDR3 sequence is 14 residues long. Germline CDR1 LNHDA, CDR2 SQIVND (reference sequence). With 6 bases clipped from V and 3 bases from J, the junction kept 8 bases outside the gene matches. The CDR3 DNA sequence: TGTGCCAGTAGCGTAGGGGGACAGCGCTACGAGCAGTACTTC. It codes for CASSVGGQRYEQYF.

This clonotype was picked up many times. The chain is built from TRBV6-1 and TRBJ2-1; 10 bases are shared with TRBD2. V was clipped by 3 bases and J by 2 bases; unmatched bases: 4. CDR1 is MNHNS and CDR2 is SASEGT in the germline V gene. This CDR3 is 16 amino acids long. The CDR3 DNA follows: TGTGCCAGCAGTGACTCCCTAGCGGGAGCCTACAATGAGCAGTTCTTC. This sequence encodes CASSDSLAGAYNEQFF.